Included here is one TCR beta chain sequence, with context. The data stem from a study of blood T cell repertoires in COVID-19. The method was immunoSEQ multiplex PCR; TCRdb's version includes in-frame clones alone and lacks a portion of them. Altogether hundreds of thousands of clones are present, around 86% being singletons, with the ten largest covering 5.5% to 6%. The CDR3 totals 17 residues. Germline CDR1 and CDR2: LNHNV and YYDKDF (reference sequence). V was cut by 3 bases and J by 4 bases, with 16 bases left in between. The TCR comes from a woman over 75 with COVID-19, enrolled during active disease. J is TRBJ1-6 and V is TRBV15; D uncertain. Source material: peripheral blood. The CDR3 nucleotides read TGTGCCACCAGCAGGGGCTTAGCGAAGGATTATAATTCACCCCTCCACTTT. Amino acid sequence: CATSRGLAKDYNSPLHF.